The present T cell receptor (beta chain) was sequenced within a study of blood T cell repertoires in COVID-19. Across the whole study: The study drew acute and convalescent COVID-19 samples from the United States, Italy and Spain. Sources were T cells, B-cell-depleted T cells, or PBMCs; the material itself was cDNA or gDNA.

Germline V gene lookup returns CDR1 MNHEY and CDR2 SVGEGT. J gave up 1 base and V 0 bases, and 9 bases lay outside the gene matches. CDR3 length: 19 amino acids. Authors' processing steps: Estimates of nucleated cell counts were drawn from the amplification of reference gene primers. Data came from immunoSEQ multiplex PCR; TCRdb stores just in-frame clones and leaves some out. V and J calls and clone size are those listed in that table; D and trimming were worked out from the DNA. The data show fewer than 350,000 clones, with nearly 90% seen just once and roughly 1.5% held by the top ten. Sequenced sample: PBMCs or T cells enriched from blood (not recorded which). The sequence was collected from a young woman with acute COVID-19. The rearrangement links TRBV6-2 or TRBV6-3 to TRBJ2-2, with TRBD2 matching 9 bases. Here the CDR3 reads CASSYSGISGRMNTGELFF. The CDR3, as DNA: TGTGCCAGCAGTTACTCAGGGATTAGCGGGAGAATGAACACCGGGGAGCTGTTTTTT.